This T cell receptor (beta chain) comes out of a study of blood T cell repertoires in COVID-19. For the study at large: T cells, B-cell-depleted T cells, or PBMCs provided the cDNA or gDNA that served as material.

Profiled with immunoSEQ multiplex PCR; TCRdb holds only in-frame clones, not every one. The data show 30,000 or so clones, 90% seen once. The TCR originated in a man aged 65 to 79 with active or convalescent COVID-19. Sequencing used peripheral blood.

The CDR3 DNA sequence: TGTGCCTGGAGCGTGGGACGGAGGGTTTCTCCCCTCCACTTT. Its translation: CAWSVGRRVSPLHF. The J gene is TRBJ1-6, the V gene TRBV30, with D possibly matching TRBD1 (5 bases). The CDR3 extends over 14 amino acids. Trimming shortened V by 3 bases and J by 13 bases, and 19 bases separated the two germline ends. The germline V gene has CDR1 GTSNPN and CDR2 SVGIG (reference sequence).